The 25 T cell receptor beta chains presented below share a single source sample, sequenced in a study of blood T cells in healthy people across ages. The authors ran a second PCR of 7 to 11 cycles using a sample-barcoded 5' primer and a J-beta primer mix. TCRdb analysed the 5' RACE reads with MiXCR anew, one entry per CDR3 protein. The table includes roughly 1.6 million distinct CDR3 sequences, 34% detected once. Sequencing input: blood. The receptor source for this set is a woman aged 25-40 years in good health.

The chain uses TRBV28 and TRBJ2-3; D might be TRBD2 (5 bases). The germline V gene encodes CDR1 MDHEN and CDR2 SYDVKM. The ends were cut back, 8 bases at V and 2 bases at J, with 14 bases in the middle. This CDR3 region has 14 residues. CDR3 in DNA: TGTGCCAGCGCAGGAGCGGAATTCACAGATACGCAGTATTTT. The encoded protein is CASAGAEFTDTQYF. Drawing the rest from reference TRBV28 and TRBJ2-3, the complete variable domain is DVKVTQSSRYLVKRTGEKVFLECVQDMDHENMFWYRQDPGLGLRLIYFSYDVKMKEKGDIPEGYSVSREKKERFSLILESASTNQTSMYLCASAGAEFTDTQYFGPGTRLTVL.

The chain combines TRBV3-1 with TRBJ2-3; no definite D call. Germline CDR1 is LGHDT and CDR2 is YNNKEL (reference sequence). This CDR3 contains 16 residues. V was pared by 0 bases and J by 6 bases, with 16 bases between. The CDR3, as DNA: TGTGCCAGCAGCCAAGACAGAATACTACAGTTTGATACGCAGTATTTT. Amino acids: CASSQDRILQFDTQYF.

The chain carries TRBV28 and TRBJ2-7; possible D gene TRBD2, 6 bases. The V gene lost 2 bases and the J gene lost 5 bases, with 16 bases spanning the gap. The CDR3 has 15 residues. Germline assignment: CDR1 MDHEN and CDR2 SYDVKM. This CDR3 is CASSLAGSVGNEQYF. The CDR3 nucleotides read TGTGCCAGCAGTTTAGCGGGGAGCGTGGGGAACGAGCAGTACTTC. The full variable domain, rest sourced from reference TRBV28 and TRBJ2-7, is DVKVTQSSRYLVKRTGEKVFLECVQDMDHENMFWYRQDPGLGLRLIYFSYDVKMKEKGDIPEGYSVSREKKERFSLILESASTNQTSMYLCASSLAGSVGNEQYFGPGTRLTVT.

The chain has TRBV4-1 and TRBJ1-5; D unclear. Per the germline V gene, CDR1 is MGHRA and CDR2 is YSYEKL. V gave up 0 bases and J gave up 2 bases, with 11 bases separating them. CDR3 size: 16 residues. This chain's CDR3 is CASSQEAVFGNQPQHF. CDR3 coding DNA: TGCGCCAGCAGCCAAGAGGCGGTCTTCGGCAATCAGCCCCAGCATTTT.

In its sample, this clonotype was seen many times. The V and J genes are TRBV7-2 and TRBJ2-1; TRBD2 matches 13 bases. Germline CDR1 is SGHTA and CDR2 is FQGNSA. V gave up 1 base and J gave up 5 bases; unmatched junction bases: 5. The CDR3 totals 17 residues. The CDR3 DNA reads as TGTGCCAGCAGCTTAGGCACTAGCGGGGGGGCCCACAATGAGCAGTTCTTC. Translated, it gives CASSLGTSGGAHNEQFF.

This clonotype was counted only a few times. The gene calls are TRBV5-1 and TRBJ2-3; D is ambiguous. Deletions cut 3 bases from V and 7 bases from J, with 9 bases between. The CDR3 has 12 amino acids. Germline CDR1 reads SGHRS; CDR2 reads YFSETQ. The CDR3 bases are TGCGCCAGCAGCTCTAAAAACTATACGCAGTATTTT. Its protein is CASSSKNYTQYF.

On this clonotype: At one end, the junction sequence differs from germline, possibly due to a read error. The rearrangement uses TRBV6-6 and TRBJ1-5, with D tentatively TRBD1 (5 bases). CDR3 length equals 14 residues. Germline values: CDR1 MNHNY, CDR2 SVGAGI (reference sequence). In DNA form, the CDR3 reads TGTGCCAGCAATGGCCTCCAGGGTAGTCAGCCCCTGCATTTT. This sequence encodes CASNGLQGSQPLHF.

This clonotype is a singleton in its sample. The chain recombines TRBV25-1 with TRBJ1-1, with no clear D. Germline loops: CDR1 MGHDK, CDR2 SYGVNS. Trimming pared 1 base from V and 1 base from J, leaving 16 bases between. The CDR3 spans 17 residues. Written as DNA, the CDR3 is TGTGCCAGCAGTGAATCTCCGCAGAGGACGGGGAACACTGAAGCTTTCTTT. Protein: CASSESPQRTGNTEAFF. Complete variable domain (other parts from reference TRBV25-1 and TRBJ1-1): EADIYQTPRYLVIGTGKKITLECSQTMGHDKMYWYQQDPGMELHLIHYSYGVNSTEKGDLSSESTVSRIRTEHFPLTLESARPSHTSQYLCASSESPQRTGNTEAFFGQGTRLTVV.

This chain connects TRBV11-2 to TRBJ2-5; D is ambiguous. Germline V gene data show CDR1 as SGHAT and CDR2 as FQNNGV. The CDR3 contains 13 residues. Trimming took 6 bases from V and 1 from J, leaving 9 bases between them. As DNA, the CDR3 is TGTGCCAGCAGGTTGGGTAGCCAAGAGACCCAGTACTTC. Residues: CASRLGSQETQYF.

This clonotype was recorded many times. The chain links TRBV5-1 to TRBJ2-7; TRBD1 agrees at 9 bases. V gave up 3 bases and J gave up 4 bases; unmatched junction bases: 5. This CDR3 has 14 residues. CDR1 is SGHRS and CDR2 is YFSETQ in the germline V gene. The CDR3 DNA reads as TGCGCCAGCAGCTCGACAGGGGGAATATACGAGCAGTACTTC. Amino acid sequence: CASSSTGGIYEQYF. Complete variable domain (other parts from reference TRBV5-1 and TRBJ2-7): KAGVTQTPRYLIKTRGQQVTLSCSPISGHRSVSWYQQTPGQGLQFLFEYFSETQRNKGNFPGRFSGRQFSNSRSEMNVSTLELGDSALYLCASSSTGGIYEQYFGPGTRLTVT.

The chain couples TRBV14 to TRBJ2-5; D possibly matches TRBD1 or TRBD2 (5 bases each). Per the germline V gene, CDR1 is SGHDN and CDR2 is FVKESK. The V and J ends lost 4 bases and 5 bases respectively, with 14 bases between them. The CDR3 covers 14 residues. CDR3 bases: TGTGCCAGCAGCCTACAGGACGGGGTCGAGACCCAGTACTTC. This encodes CASSLQDGVETQYF.

This clonotype was found a few times. The chain carries TRBV18 and TRBJ2-7; D gene ambiguous. CDR1 is KGHSH and CDR2 is LQKENI in the germline V gene. This CDR3 has 13 residues. V was cut by 3 bases and J by 4 bases, with 10 bases left in between. CDR3 sequence reads: CASSPATNYEQYF. CDR3 bases: TGTGCCAGCTCACCCGCAACTAATTACGAGCAGTACTTC.

This clonotype was counted only a few times. The chain joins TRBV5-1 to TRBJ1-4, with D maybe TRBD1 (6 bases). This CDR3 region has 15 residues. The V end lost 4 bases, the J end lost 3 bases, and 13 bases lay between the germline ends. Looked up from germline, CDR1 is SGHRS and CDR2 is YFSETQ. This CDR3 is CASSDTGTANEKLFF. As DNA, the CDR3 is TGCGCCAGCAGCGATACAGGGACGGCTAATGAAAAACTGTTTTTT.

This sequence joins TRBV7-2 and TRBJ2-5, with 11 bases aligning to TRBD2. In germline, CDR1 is SGHTA, CDR2 FQGNSA. J gave up 5 bases and V 1 base, and 12 bases lay outside the gene matches. The CDR3 covers 18 residues. The CDR3 region has the DNA TGTGCCAGCAGCTTAGAACGGAATAGCGGGAGGGTAGCGGAGACCCAGTACTTC. This sequence encodes CASSLERNSGRVAETQYF.

CDR3 sequence reads: CASSQVIGRLYEQYF. The CDR3 DNA reads TGCGCCAGCAGCCAAGTAATTGGCAGGTTGTACGAGCAGTACTTC. The chain uses TRBV4-1 and TRBJ2-7; D remains ambiguous. This CDR3 is 15 amino acids long. Trimming removed 1 base from V and 4 bases from J, with 14 bases in between. Germline CDR1 reads MGHRA; CDR2 reads YSYEKL.

Note on this clonotype: A much larger clone sits a single nucleotide away, making a read error possible. The J gene is TRBJ2-5, the V gene TRBV12-3 or TRBV12-4; 7 bases line up with TRBD2. The CDR3 is 14 residues long. After removal of 3 bases from V and 4 bases from J, the junction contained 5 bases not matched to a gene. The CDR3 is CASSFGGDRETQYF. In DNA form, the CDR3 reads TGTGCCAGCAGTTTTGGGGGGGACCGAGAGACCCAGTACTTC.

The chain links TRBV29-1 to TRBJ2-1; a possible D gene is TRBD1 (6 bases). The CDR3 runs 17 residues. CDR1 and CDR2 (germline): SQVTM, ANQGSEA. V lost 1 base, J lost 8 bases, and 24 bases lay in between. CDR3 in amino acids: CSVEGVGTSFLHDEQFF. The CDR3 bases are TGCAGCGTTGAAGGAGTGGGGACATCCTTCCTCCATGATGAGCAGTTCTTC.

Turning to this clonotype: One end of the junction is discordant with germline, which a read error may explain. The genes are TRBV5-1 and TRBJ2-7, with 14 bases aligning to TRBD2. The CDR3 loop spans 19 amino acids. The germline V gene has CDR1 SGHRS and CDR2 YFSETQ. The DNA of the CDR3 is TGCGCCAGCCCCCCGGAAGGACTAGCGGGAGGAAACGGCTCCCACGAGCAGTACTTC. This encodes CASPPEGLAGGNGSHEQYF.

Only a few counts were recorded for this clonotype. The rearrangement links TRBV15 to TRBJ2-1; TRBD1 aligns across 8 bases. V was pared by 0 bases and J by 4 bases, with 2 bases of the junction left unmatched. Germline CDR1 LNHNV, CDR2 YYDKDF (reference sequence). The CDR3 is made up of 15 amino acids. The CDR3 bases are TGTGCCACCAGCAGAGATACAGGGGGGTACAATGAGCAGTTCTTC. This sequence encodes CATSRDTGGYNEQFF. Drawing the rest from reference TRBV15 and TRBJ2-1, the complete variable domain is DAMVIQNPRYQVTQFGKPVTLSCSQTLNHNVMYWYQQKSSQAPKLLFHYYDKDFNNEADTPDNFQSRRPNTSFCFLDIRSPGLGDTAMYLCATSRDTGGYNEQFFGPGTRLTVL.

This chain connects TRBV10-3 to TRBJ2-1; 7 nucleotides align to TRBD2. The V segment lost 7 bases and the J segment 8 bases; nucleotides outside the gene matches: 11. Per germline, CDR1 ENHRY and CDR2 SYGVKD. This CDR3 region has 14 residues. The chain's CDR3 is CAITQGGDRHEQFF. The CDR3 DNA follows: TGTGCCATCACCCAGGGAGGGGACCGCCATGAGCAGTTCTTC.

V usage is TRBV12-3 or TRBV12-4 and J usage is TRBJ1-1; 7 nucleotides line up with TRBD1. The CDR3 is 15 residues long. Losses at the gene ends were 5 bases for V and 0 bases for J; bases not matched to a gene: 6. DNA of the CDR3: TGTGCCAGCAGTCTAATACAGGGGTTGAACACTGAAGCTTTCTTT. Encoded protein: CASSLIQGLNTEAFF.

The chain carries TRBV27 and TRBJ2-1; the match to TRBD2 covers 8 bases. The DNA end favors TRBJ2-7, so the J call may be wrong. The length of the CDR3 is 15 residues. CDR1 is MNHEY and CDR2 is SMNVEV in the germline V gene (reference sequence). DNA for the CDR3: TGTGCCAGCAGCCCGAGTAACGGGGGGGTCGACGAGCAGTACTTC. It is translated as CASSPSNGGVDEQYF.

About this clonotype itself: Relative to the germline gene, one junction end is altered; a read error may explain this. The CDR3 region is CASSGSNMNVQFF. For the CDR3, the DNA is TGTGCCAGCAGCGGTAGTAATATGAATGTGCAGTTCTTC. This chain joins TRBV7-9 and TRBJ2-1; D remains unclear. The CDR3 length is 13 residues. The germline gives CDR1 SEHNR, CDR2 FQNEAQ (reference sequence).

This clonotype was found a few times. The genes are TRBV5-1 and TRBJ2-2, with 8 nucleotides matching TRBD1. The CDR3 contains 17 residues. Per germline, CDR1 SGHRS and CDR2 YFSETQ. V gave up 2 bases and J gave up 0 bases; unmatched junction bases: 6. The CDR3 sequence is CASSFPGTGANTGELFF. The CDR3 region has the DNA TGCGCCAGCAGCTTCCCCGGGACAGGAGCGAACACCGGGGAGCTGTTTTTT.

The rearrangement links TRBV5-6 to TRBJ1-1; possibly TRBD1 for D (5 bases). Germline V gives CDR1 SGHDT, CDR2 YYEEEE. The CDR3 is 15 residues long. V lost 3 bases and J lost 0, with 12 bases in between. The CDR3 nucleotides are TGTGCCAGCAGCTCCCACGGGGCGGTGAACACTGAAGCTTTCTTT. It is translated as CASSSHGAVNTEAFF.